This T cell receptor (beta chain) was observed in a study of response to subunit inactivated influenza vaccine. Study-wide results and limits: That few new T cells are recruited by each seasonal influenza vaccination was the authors' suggestion.

Note on this clonotype: The antigen remains unidentified.

The CDR3 is 15 amino acids. The V and J ends lost 7 bases and 4 bases, in that order; junction bases with no gene match: 9. Per germline, CDR1 SNHLY and CDR2 FYNNEI. TCRdb redid the calling of the RT-PCR reads with MiXCR, one entry per CDR3 protein. The table records under 550,000 distinct CDR3 sequences, around 7.7% of them present only once. This sequence was found in a man between 50 and 75 years old who received an inactivated influenza vaccine. The V gene is TRBV2, the J gene TRBJ2-3; 9 bases map to TRBD2. The specimen was PBMCs from blood, collected about 24 months after vaccination. CDR3 DNA sequence: TGTGCCAGCACGTTAGCGGGAGTTCAGGCAGATACGCAGTATTTT. It yields the protein CASTLAGVQADTQYF.